The 23 T cell receptor beta chains below come from one sample, sequenced in a study of beta chain features in type 1 diabetes (dated by TCRdb to between 2017 and 2018). The library was obtained by the immunoSEQ multiplex PCR assay. The entire amount of isolated RNA was reverse transcribed using the High Capacity cDNA Reverse Transcription Kit, so the sequenced TCRB transcripts were expressed ones. TCRdb limited this immuneACCESS table to in-frame rearrangements with V and J called. A share of clones is missing; checked studies link under half to unresolved V genes, and the rest is unexplained. This sample gives around 450,000 clones in total; about an eighth of them show up just once. Approximately 0.05% of the sample is in the top ten clones. The sequenced sample was naive CD4+ T cells from blood. The sample's cell subset or site label, decoded: true naive CD4+ T cells. These receptors were collected from a woman aged 18-29 years in good health.

This clone showed up just a few times. The V gene is TRBV28, the J gene TRBJ2-6, with unresolved D. The CDR3 has 14 amino acids. V lost 6 bases to trimming and J lost 2 bases, with 8 bases between them. CDR1 is MDHEN, CDR2 SYDVKM, per germline. In nucleotides, the CDR3 is TGTGCCAGCAGCACAGTTCCTGGGGCCAACGTCCTGACTTTC. This gives the protein CASSTVPGANVLTF.

The chain employs TRBV4-3 and TRBJ1-1; D is perhaps TRBD1 (6 bases). Germline V gene lookup returns CDR1 LGHNA and CDR2 YSLEER. V dropped 0 bases and J dropped 4 bases, with 12 bases sitting between them. This CDR3 region has 15 residues. The CDR3 loop is CASSQDMGAGTEAFF. CDR3 bases: TGCGCCAGCAGCCAAGATATGGGGGCGGGCACTGAAGCTTTCTTT.

This clone was seen a handful of times. The chain joins TRBV20-1 to TRBJ1-2; TRBD1 is a possible D gene (5 bases). The ends were cut back, 0 bases at V and 11 bases at J, with 10 bases in the middle. The germline V gene has CDR1 DFQATT and CDR2 SNEGSKA (reference sequence). CDR3 length: 11 amino acids. The CDR3 spells CSARDMEGYTF. CDR3 nucleotides: TGCAGTGCTAGAGATATGGAGGGGTACACCTTC.

There are a few counts of this clone. The chain links TRBV6-5 to TRBJ2-1; TRBD2 agrees at 9 bases. Germline CDR1 reads MNHEY; CDR2 reads SVGAGI. Trimming at V came to 0 bases and at J to 12 bases, leaving 12 bases not matched to a gene. CDR3 length: 16 residues. This chain's CDR3 is CASSYSPSGTAEGQFF. The CDR3 DNA follows: TGTGCCAGCAGTTACTCGCCTAGCGGGACCGCTGAAGGGCAGTTCTTC.

This clone has more than one count but fewer than ten. The chain is built from TRBV29-1 and TRBJ1-2; 7 bases are a match to TRBD1. Germline CDR1 SQVTM, CDR2 ANQGSEA. The trim removed 3 bases at V and 7 bases at J, leaving 11 bases unmatched. This CDR3 spans 14 amino acids. The CDR3 is CSVEIIEGASGYTF. The CDR3 nucleotides read TGCAGCGTTGAGATCATAGAGGGGGCGAGTGGCTACACCTTC.

The rearrangement uses TRBV7-9 and TRBJ1-4, with 8 bases fitting TRBD1. CDR1 is SEHNR, CDR2 FQNEAQ, per germline (reference sequence). Trimming at V came to 8 bases and at J to 8 bases, leaving 10 bases not matched to a gene. The CDR3 has 14 amino acids. The CDR3 DNA reads TGTGCCAGCCGATTAGGACAGGGCGAAGAAAAACTGTTTTTT. Its translation is CASRLGQGEEKLFF.

The chain is built from TRBV19 and TRBJ2-1; the match to TRBD1 covers 8 bases. The V segment lost 7 bases and the J segment 4 bases; nucleotides outside the gene matches: 6. CDR3 length equals 14 residues. The germline gives CDR1 LNHDA, CDR2 SQIVND (reference sequence). The CDR3 protein is CASNHRGYYNEQFF. The CDR3 nucleotides are TGTGCCAGTAACCACAGGGGGTATTACAATGAGCAGTTCTTC.

V is TRBV18 and J is TRBJ2-6; D not certain. This CDR3 has 16 residues. The germline CDR1 and CDR2 sequences are KGHSH and LQKENI. V gave up 4 bases and J gave up 0 bases, with 10 bases separating them. The CDR3 spells CASSQRGGSGANVLTF. The CDR3 DNA is TGTGCCAGCTCACAGCGTGGTGGCTCTGGGGCCAACGTCCTGACTTTC.

This clone was seen only a few times. This chain uses TRBV7-9 with TRBJ1-4, with D unresolved. Germline loops: CDR1 SEHNR, CDR2 FQNEAQ (reference sequence). The CDR3 spans 14 residues. V dropped 4 bases and J dropped 5 bases, with 11 bases sitting between them. The CDR3 sequence is CASSSAAGNEKLFF. CDR3 sequence (DNA): TGTGCCAGCAGCTCCGCGGCCGGCAATGAAAAACTGTTTTTT.

The chain uses TRBV2 and TRBJ2-7; D ambiguous. This CDR3 region has 13 residues. Deletions cut 4 bases from V and 0 bases from J, with 7 bases between. The V gene's germline CDR1 is SNHLY and CDR2 FYNNEI. The CDR3 DNA reads as TGTGCCAGCAGTGTACCCGGCTCCTACGAGCAGTACTTC. This translates into CASSVPGSYEQYF.

Remarks on this clone: This sample includes further DNA sequences coding for the same CDR3. V is TRBV29-1 and J is TRBJ2-5; D not certain. The CDR3 contains 12 residues. Between the trimmed V and J ends, which lost 6 bases and 1 base, there was a span of 9 bases. CDR1 SQVTM and CDR2 ANQGSEA come from the germline V gene. CDR3 sequence: CSVIGLQETQYF. DNA of the CDR3: TGCAGCGTCATCGGTCTCCAAGAGACCCAGTACTTC.

With regard to this clone: Other nucleotide sequences from this sample produce the same CDR3. The chain couples TRBV7-9 to TRBJ2-3, with unresolved D. CDR3 length: 13 residues. CDR1 and CDR2 (germline): SEHNR, FQNEAQ (reference sequence). Deletions cut 5 bases from V and 3 bases from J, with 9 bases between. CDR3 in DNA: TGTGCCAGCAGCCTCTCCGGGACAGATACGCAGTATTTT. Amino acids: CASSLSGTDTQYF. The whole variable domain, remainder taken from reference TRBV7-9 and TRBJ2-3, is DTGVSQNPRHKITKRGQNVTFRCDPISEHNRLYWYRQTLGQGPEFLTYFQNEAQLEKSRLLSDRFSAERPKGSFSTLEIQRTEQGDSAMYLCASSLSGTDTQYFGPGTRLTVL.

The rearrangement links TRBV29-1 to TRBJ2-3, with TRBD1 as a possible D gene (5 bases). CDR3 size: 15 residues. Germline loops: CDR1 SQVTM, CDR2 ANQGSEA. Trimming removed 3 bases at V and 2 bases at J, with 15 bases between. In DNA, the CDR3 is TGCAGCGTTGATAAGGGGCAGGGTTCCACAGATACGCAGTATTTT. Translating it yields CSVDKGQGSTDTQYF.

This clone was observed a few times. CDR3 loop: CASSPSSNYGYTF. Written as DNA, the CDR3 is TGTGCCAGCAGCCCCAGTTCTAACTATGGCTACACCTTC. J is TRBJ1-2 and V is TRBV7-2; D not resolved. Germline lookup yields CDR1 SGHTA and CDR2 FQGNSA. V lost 5 bases to trimming and J lost 0 bases, with 7 bases between them. The CDR3 has 13 amino acids.

This clone turned up a few times. V and J are TRBV5-1 and TRBJ2-1; TRBD2 matches 11 bases. Per germline, CDR1 SGHRS and CDR2 YFSETQ. CDR3 length equals 16 residues. The J segment lost 10 bases and the V segment lost 5 bases, leaving 14 bases of the junction unmatched. The CDR3 loop is CASRATGTSGPYEQFF. For the CDR3, the DNA is TGCGCCAGCAGGGCAACCGGGACTAGCGGACCTTACGAGCAGTTCTTC.

This chain joins TRBV29-1 and TRBJ1-1; the match to TRBD1 covers 7 bases. The CDR3 is 15 residues long. The germline CDR1 and CDR2 sequences are SQVTM and ANQGSEA. Trimming at V came to 3 bases and at J to 5 bases, leaving 12 bases not matched to a gene. CDR3 DNA sequence: TGCAGCGTTGATTGGTCTTCGACAGGGCGGACTGAAGCTTTCTTT. It codes for CSVDWSSTGRTEAFF.

This chain links TRBV9 with TRBJ2-2, with a tentative D call TRBD2 (5 bases). From germline, CDR1 is SGDLS and CDR2 YYNGEE. The CDR3 is 15 amino acids. The ends were cut back, 3 bases at V and 6 bases at J, with 15 bases in the middle. The CDR3 here is CASSGVGGLPGELFF. The CDR3 DNA reads TGTGCCAGCAGCGGCGTCGGCGGGCTGCCCGGGGAGCTGTTTTTT. Based on the CDR3 plus reference TRBV9 and TRBJ2-2, the full variable domain is DSGVTQTPKHLITATGQRVTLRCSPRSGDLSVYWYQQSLDQGLQFLIQYYNGEERAKGNILERFSAQQFPDLHSELNLSSLELGDSALYFCASSGVGGLPGELFFGEGSRLTVL.

In its sample, this clone was seen a few times. The V call is TRBV7-2, the J call TRBJ2-1; TRBD1 might be the D (6 bases). CDR3 length equals 16 residues. Germline CDR1 reads SGHTA; CDR2 reads FQGNSA. With 3 bases removed from V and 7 bases from J, the gap between germline ends came to 19 bases. This CDR3 is CASSFLLDRIRNEQFF. CDR3 coding DNA: TGTGCCAGCAGCTTTTTGCTGGACAGAATACGGAATGAGCAGTTCTTC.

This clone was detected a few times. CDR3 loop: CARTGTFRTDTQYF. CDR3 DNA sequence: TGTGCCAGAACCGGGACCTTTCGCACAGATACGCAGTATTTT. The gene calls are TRBV6-5 and TRBJ2-3; possibly TRBD1 or TRBD2 for D (5 bases each). CDR3 length equals 14 residues. V lost 9 bases and J 1 base, leaving 14 bases between the germline ends. Germline V CDR1 and CDR2: MNHEY, SVGAGI.

The chain uses TRBV7-9 and TRBJ1-1; D is perhaps TRBD1 (5 bases). Trimming took 3 bases from V and 10 from J, leaving 9 bases between them. Per the germline V gene, CDR1 is SEHNR and CDR2 is FQNEAQ (reference sequence). The CDR3 is 11 amino acids. The CDR3 nucleotides read TGTGCCAGCAGCTTGAGGAGGGGAGCTTTCTTT. Translation: CASSLRRGAFF.

This clone was seen only a few times. The chain couples TRBV7-9 to TRBJ1-1; unclear D gene. The CDR3 totals 13 residues. CDR1 and CDR2 (germline): SEHNR, FQNEAQ (reference sequence). The V and J ends lost 5 bases and 10 bases respectively, with 17 bases between them. CDR3 DNA sequence: TGTGCCAGCAGCCCCTCGGAGGTGGGCCTAGCTTTCTTT. The encoded protein is CASSPSEVGLAFF.

The chain links TRBV18 to TRBJ1-2; 7 nucleotides match TRBD1. CDR3 length: 13 residues. Trimming at V came to 2 bases and at J to 6 bases, leaving 3 bases not matched to a gene. Germline V gene data show CDR1 as KGHSH and CDR2 as LQKENI. The DNA of the CDR3 is TGTGCCAGCTCACCAACAGGGGCCCATGGCTACACCTTC. Protein sequence: CASSPTGAHGYTF. Supplemented by reference TRBV18 and TRBJ1-2, the full variable domain reads NAGVMQNPRHLVRRRGQEARLRCSPMKGHSHVYWYRQLPEEGLKFMVYLQKENIIDESGMPKERFSAEFPKEGPSILRIQQVVRGDSAAYFCASSPTGAHGYTFGSGTRLTVV.

The chain employs TRBV15 and TRBJ2-3; possibly TRBD2 for D (5 bases). The V gene's germline CDR1 is LNHNV and CDR2 YYDKDF (reference sequence). This CDR3 spans 12 amino acids. V was shortened by 5 bases and J by 11 bases, with 14 bases between the two germline ends. This CDR3 reads CATSRYGERQYF. CDR3 DNA: TGTGCCACCAGCCGTTACGGGGAGAGGCAGTATTTT.